This record covers a single T cell receptor beta chain. The CDR3 is 15 amino acids. V shed 4 bases and J 5 bases; nucleotides not matched to a gene: 9. The germline CDR1 and CDR2 sequences are SGDLS and YYNGEE. These data come from a study of blood T cell repertoires in COVID-19. Across the whole study: Donors in the United States, Italy and Spain gave samples during acute or convalescent COVID-19.

Only in-frame clones appear in the TCRdb table, and some are missing; sequencing was by immunoSEQ multiplex PCR. Of 30,000 to 50,000 clones listed, around 83% are singletons. This receptor was identified in a man aged 55 to 70 with acute or convalescent COVID-19. The rearrangement links TRBV9 to TRBJ1-1; 9 bases are shared with TRBD1. Sequencing input: peripheral blood. The CDR3 DNA reads TGTGCCAGCAGCTCACAGACAGGGGGTAAAACTGAAGCTTTCTTT. Its protein product is CASSSQTGGKTEAFF.